What follows are 20 T cell receptor beta chains derived from one specimen sequenced in a study of T cells in localized non-small cell lung cancer. Sequencing used immunoSEQ multiplex PCR; TCRdb keeps in-frame clones, though not all of them. In the table there are about 59,000 clones, about 89% of which are singletons. This material consisted of peripheral blood, taken before any cancer treatment. All receptors derive from a man aged 40 to 75 with stage I lung adenocarcinoma.

The chain couples TRBV5-4 to TRBJ1-2; D is ambiguous. The CDR3 is 12 amino acids. Per germline, CDR1 SGHNT and CDR2 YYREEE (reference sequence). The V gene lost 3 bases and the J gene lost 8 bases, with 11 bases spanning the gap. The CDR3 loop reads CASSSSTLGYTF. The CDR3 nucleotides read TGTGCCAGCAGCTCGAGCACTCTCGGCTACACCTTC.

V is TRBV23-1 and J is TRBJ1-4, with unresolved D. TRBV23-1 is known as an ORF, though its function is uncertain. The ends were cut back, 2 bases at V and 7 bases at J, with 14 bases in the middle. The length of the CDR3 is 15 residues. The chain's CDR3 is CASSQARAPPEKLFF. The CDR3 nucleotides are TGCGCCAGCAGTCAAGCCCGAGCCCCCCCTGAAAAACTGTTTTTT.

The V call is TRBV7-8, the J call TRBJ2-3; 15 bases are a match to TRBD2. The junction had 9 bases not matched to a gene; V was cut back by 5 bases and J by 3 bases. CDR1 and CDR2 from the germline V gene are SGHVS and FQNEAQ. The CDR3 has 18 residues. The DNA for the CDR3 is TGTGCCAGCAGCGGAGGACTAGCGGGAGGGCCGAGTACAGATACGCAGTATTTT. Residues: CASSGGLAGGPSTDTQYF.

The genes are TRBV5-6 and TRBJ2-7, with D hard to call. Germline V gene data show CDR1 as SGHDT and CDR2 as YYEEEE. Trimming shortened V by 3 bases and J by 3 bases, and 10 bases separated the two germline ends. The CDR3 covers 13 residues. Written as DNA, the CDR3 is TGTGCCAGCAGCTGGTCCTTTAACTACGAGCAGTACTTC. Translated, it gives CASSWSFNYEQYF.

The chain is built from TRBV28 and TRBJ2-5; D is possibly TRBD1 (6 bases). The V and J ends lost 6 bases and 4 bases respectively, with 15 bases between them. Germline CDR1 and CDR2: MDHEN and SYDVKM. CDR3 length: 14 amino acids. The CDR3 sequence: CASRGAGFGETQYF. For the CDR3, the DNA is TGTGCCAGCAGGGGGGCAGGTTTTGGAGAGACCCAGTACTTC.

The genes are TRBV11-2 and TRBJ2-5; possibly TRBD1 for D (6 bases). Germline V gene data show CDR1 as SGHAT and CDR2 as FQNNGV. CDR3 length: 14 residues. Trimming took 8 bases from V and 2 from J, leaving 15 bases between them. The CDR3: CASCPLGQQETQYF. The CDR3, as DNA: TGTGCCAGCTGCCCTCTCGGACAGCAAGAGACCCAGTACTTC.

The V call is TRBV6-5, the J call TRBJ1-2; 8 nucleotides match TRBD1. The CDR3 is made up of 14 amino acids. V trimming: 6 bases; J trimming: 4 bases; junction bases outside the gene matches: 7. Germline V gene lookup returns CDR1 MNHEY and CDR2 SVGAGI. The DNA of the CDR3 is TGTGCCAGCAGCAGGGGGCGCGGTGGCTATGGCTACACCTTC. It codes for CASSRGRGGYGYTF.

The CDR3 bases are TGTGCCAGTAGTGTCATTCCGGGACTTGGGGAGCAGTTCTTC. Translated: CASSVIPGLGEQFF. This sequence joins TRBV19 and TRBJ2-1; weak D call: TRBD2 (6 bases). Trimming stripped 5 bases from V and 10 bases from J, with 18 bases between. The length of the CDR3 is 14 residues. Per germline, CDR1 LNHDA and CDR2 SQIVND (reference sequence).

This rearrangement joins TRBV6-5 to TRBJ2-7; 8 bases match TRBD1. Trimming at V came to 2 bases and at J to 4 bases, leaving 1 base not matched to a gene. CDR1 MNHEY and CDR2 SVGAGI come from the germline V gene. This CDR3 is 13 amino acids long. CDR3 region: CASSYDRGYEQYF. In nucleotides, the CDR3 is TGTGCCAGCAGTTACGACAGGGGTTACGAGCAGTACTTC.

V usage is TRBV28 and J usage is TRBJ2-1; TRBD1 matches at 11 bases. From germline, CDR1 is MDHEN and CDR2 SYDVKM. Germline trimming cut 6 bases from V and 6 bases from J; bases unmatched to any gene: 10. The CDR3 has 16 amino acids. For the CDR3, the DNA is TGTGCCAGCAGCAAAACGCGGGGACAGGGGGGCAATGAGCAGTTCTTC. Translation: CASSKTRGQGGNEQFF.

The chain recombines TRBV27 with TRBJ2-7; D unclear. Germline V CDR1 and CDR2: MNHEY, SMNVEV (reference sequence). There are 13 residues in the CDR3. Trimming took off 6 bases at V and 4 bases at J, with 13 bases between the two ends. CDR3 protein: CASSPRWEYEQYF. The CDR3 bases are TGTGCCAGCAGCCCCAGGTGGGAATACGAGCAGTACTTC.

The chain employs TRBV9 and TRBJ2-7; 9 nucleotides agree with TRBD2. CDR1 SGDLS and CDR2 YYNGEE come from the germline V gene. This CDR3 is built from 17 residues. V lost 4 bases, J lost 4 bases, and 15 bases stayed unmatched. The CDR3 coding sequence is TGTGCCAGCAGCCCACAGCTTGGCGGGAGGGGTGTTTACGAGCAGTACTTC. It yields the protein CASSPQLGGRGVYEQYF.

The chain uses TRBV7-8 and TRBJ2-3; 10 nucleotides line up with TRBD2. This CDR3 spans 16 amino acids. V was pared by 3 bases and J by 0 bases, with 3 bases of the junction left unmatched. Looked up from germline, CDR1 is SGHVS and CDR2 is FQNEAQ. CDR3 sequence reads: CASSFQTSGSTDTQYF. DNA of the CDR3: TGTGCCAGCAGCTTTCAGACTAGCGGGAGCACAGATACGCAGTATTTT.

The V gene is TRBV2, the J gene TRBJ2-7; D perhaps matches TRBD2 (5 bases). Germline V CDR1 and CDR2: SNHLY, FYNNEI. V was clipped by 7 bases and J by 6 bases, with 13 bases between them. CDR3 length: 12 residues. CDR3 protein: CASNRLASEQYF. The CDR3 DNA reads TGTGCCAGCAATCGGCTAGCATCCGAGCAGTACTTC.

This clone was seen only a few times. V is TRBV18 and J is TRBJ2-5, with D possibly TRBD2 on 5 matching bases. Trimming removed 8 bases from V and 5 bases from J, with 18 bases in between. The CDR3 length is 14 residues. The germline gives CDR1 KGHSH, CDR2 LQKENI. The chain's CDR3 is CASAPSKSLETQYF. The CDR3 DNA reads as TGTGCCAGCGCCCCTAGCAAATCATTGGAGACCCAGTACTTC.

This chain joins TRBV21-1 and TRBJ2-2; TRBD1 was called by the table and not checked on the DNA. TRBV21-1 is classified as a pseudogene. The CDR3 covers 14 residues. CDR3: CASRTGKVLGELFF. DNA for the CDR3: TGTGCCAGCAGGACAGGGAAAGTACTCGGGGAGCTGTTTTTT.

This clone has a single count. The chain employs TRBV5-8 and TRBJ1-4; D is ambiguous. The CDR3 contains 15 residues. Germline V CDR1 and CDR2: SGHTS, YDEGEE. Trimming took 2 bases from V and 8 from J, leaving 16 bases between them. CDR3 residues: CASSLWDPVKEKLFF. The CDR3 coding sequence is TGTGCCAGCAGCTTATGGGATCCGGTGAAAGAAAAACTGTTTTTT.

This chain connects TRBV27 to TRBJ2-7; 11 nucleotides line up with TRBD2. The CDR3 runs to 14 residues. Trimming removed 3 bases from V and 4 bases from J; junction bases left unmatched: 2. Germline loops: CDR1 MNHEY, CDR2 SMNVEV (reference sequence). In nucleotides, the CDR3 is TGTGCCAGCAGTTTCTCTAGCGGGGGGTACGAGCAGTACTTC. Its translation: CASSFSSGGYEQYF.

Written as DNA, the CDR3 is TGCGCCAGCAGCCAAGGCCGGGACAACCATCAGCCCCAGCATTTT. Amino acids: CASSQGRDNHQPQHF. The chain combines TRBV4-1 with TRBJ1-5, with a weak D call TRBD1 (6 bases). Germline V CDR1 and CDR2: MGHRA, YSYEKL. The CDR3 is 15 amino acids. Trimming stripped 1 base from V and 5 bases from J, with 12 bases between.

The chain uses TRBV7-2 and TRBJ2-2; unclear D gene. Trimming cost V 1 base and J 2 bases, with 8 bases left between them. The length of the CDR3 is 15 residues. Looked up from germline, CDR1 is SGHTA and CDR2 is FQGNSA. The CDR3: CASSLVRLNTGELFF. The CDR3, as DNA: TGTGCCAGCAGCTTAGTCCGTCTAAACACCGGGGAGCTGTTTTTT.